The text below deals with one TCR beta chain. The data belong to a study of blood T cell repertoires in COVID-19. This table comes from immunoSEQ multiplex PCR, and its TCRdb copy is limited to in-frame clones, with some not included. The table lists almost 350,000 clones, roughly 90% of them singletons, with around 3.9% in the top ten. The CDR3 spans 17 residues. V was pared by 2 bases and J by 5 bases, with 20 bases between. Germline V gives CDR1 SGHDT, CDR2 YYEEEE. This receptor was taken from an older woman with COVID-19, enrolled during active disease. This chain links TRBV5-6 with TRBJ2-1, with D perhaps matching TRBD1 (8 bases). The specimen was peripheral blood. The CDR3 region has the DNA TGTGCCAGCAGCTTTTGGACAGGGAGGGTTGCAAACAATGAGCAGTTCTTC. Translated, it gives CASSFWTGRVANNEQFF.